The 21 T cell receptor beta chains given below trace back to one sample, sequenced in a study of T cells after somatic rescue of genetic block. Some clones are missing from TCRdb's copy, which holds only in-frame ones; the method was immunoSEQ multiplex PCR. The sample lists 85,000 to 90,000 clones, 75% to 90% occurring once. The sequenced sample was peripheral blood mononuclear cells (PBMCs). These receptors came from a young woman.

The CDR3 DNA reads as TGTGCCAGCAGCTCCCCCCAGGAGGGCAGTTTCGCTGGAAACACCATATATTTT. It translates to CASSSPQEGSFAGNTIYF. This chain links TRBV5-4 with TRBJ1-3; D remains unclear. The ends were cut back, 3 bases at V and 2 bases at J, with 21 bases in the middle. CDR3 length equals 18 residues. The germline gives CDR1 SGHNT, CDR2 YYREEE (reference sequence).

CDR3 DNA: TGTGCCAGCGAGGTGGGTTATACTGAAGCTTTCTTT. It encodes CASEVGYTEAFF. This rearrangement joins TRBV5-5 to TRBJ1-1; D gene ambiguous. Germline values: CDR1 SGHKS, CDR2 YYEKEE (reference sequence). V was trimmed by 7 bases and J by 5 bases, leaving 12 bases between them. The length of the CDR3 is 12 residues.

The chain joins TRBV4-2 to TRBJ1-2; 8 nucleotides match TRBD1. This CDR3 has 15 amino acids. Trimming at V came to 0 bases and at J to 7 bases, leaving 7 bases not matched to a gene. CDR1 is LGHNA and CDR2 is YNFKEQ in the germline V gene. DNA of the CDR3: TGTGCCAGCAGCCAAGATCGGACAGGGAGAGGTGGCTACACCTTC. Encoded protein: CASSQDRTGRGGYTF.

This clone occurred once. The rearrangement joins TRBV4-3 to TRBJ2-7, with TRBD1 as a possible D gene (6 bases). The CDR3 loop spans 15 amino acids. The germline V gene has CDR1 LGHNA and CDR2 YSLEER. V lost 0 bases, J lost 9 bases, and 18 bases lay in between. This CDR3 is CASSQEVGQRAGQYF. The CDR3 bases are TGCGCCAGCAGCCAAGAAGTCGGACAGCGCGCGGGGCAGTACTTC.

The rearrangement joins TRBV5-6 to TRBJ2-5; 9 nucleotides match TRBD2. TRBJ2-7 explains the end of the DNA better; the J call may be wrong. The CDR3 loop spans 15 amino acids. Germline V CDR1 and CDR2: SGHDT, YYEEEE. CDR3 residues: CASSFGAGGSYEQYF. In DNA form, the CDR3 reads TGTGCCAGCAGCTTTGGGGCGGGAGGGAGCTACGAGCAGTACTTC.

The CDR3 DNA follows: TGCAGCGTTGGGGCCACTGAAGCTTTCTTT. This encodes CSVGATEAFF. The chain recombines TRBV29-1 with TRBJ1-1; D remains unclear. V was cut by 4 bases and J by 4 bases, with 4 bases left in between. Germline V gene lookup returns CDR1 SQVTM and CDR2 ANQGSEA. The CDR3 has 10 amino acids. Based on the CDR3 plus reference TRBV29-1 and TRBJ1-1, the full variable domain is SAVISQKPSRDICQRGTSLTIQCQVDSQVTMMFWYRQQPGQSLTLIATANQGSEATYESGFVIDKFPISRPNLTFSTLTVSNMSPEDSSIYLCSVGATEAFFGQGTRLTVV.

The rearrangement uses TRBV28 and TRBJ1-3, with D maybe TRBD1 (6 bases). V lost 6 bases, J lost 0 bases, and 6 bases lay in between. The CDR3 totals 13 residues. CDR1 MDHEN and CDR2 SYDVKM come from the germline V gene. CDR3 sequence: CASRDSSGNTIYF. The DNA of the CDR3 is TGTGCCAGCAGGGACAGCTCTGGAAACACCATATATTTT.

The chain links TRBV12-5 to TRBJ1-4; possible D gene TRBD1, 5 bases. Germline V gene lookup returns CDR1 LGHNT and CDR2 FRNRAP. The V end was cut by 3 bases, the J end by 8 bases, with 13 bases between. The CDR3 loop spans 14 amino acids. The CDR3 DNA reads as TGTGCTAGTGGTTTTGGGGCAGGGAACGAAAAACTGTTTTTT. Translating it yields CASGFGAGNEKLFF. The full variable domain, its missing parts supplied by reference TRBV12-5 and TRBJ1-4, is DARVTQTPRHKVTEMGQEVTMRCQPILGHNTVFWYRQTMMQGLELLAYFRNRAPLDDSGMPKDRFSAEMPDATLATLKIQPSEPRDSAVYFCASGFGAGNEKLFFGSGTQLSVL.

The chain combines TRBV25-1 with TRBJ1-2; D is possibly TRBD1 (6 bases). Trimming cost V 1 base and J 8 bases, with 23 bases left between them. CDR1 is MGHDK, CDR2 SYGVNS, per germline. The CDR3 runs 17 residues. Here the CDR3 reads CASSEWSVTGSLYGYTF. DNA of the CDR3: TGTGCCAGCAGTGAATGGTCTGTGACAGGATCCCTATACGGCTACACCTTC.

The gene calls are TRBV7-2 and TRBJ1-1; 10 bases agree with TRBD1. V gave up 3 bases and J gave up 6 bases; unmatched junction bases: 16. CDR1 SGHTA and CDR2 FQGNSA come from the germline V gene. This CDR3 has 18 residues. The CDR3 sequence: CASSFPGQGSWVSSEAFF. For the CDR3, the DNA is TGTGCCAGCAGCTTTCCGGGACAGGGGTCCTGGGTGAGCTCTGAAGCTTTCTTT.

The rearrangement uses TRBV6-5 and TRBJ2-1, with 11 bases identical to TRBD2. The CDR3 covers 14 residues. V was clipped by 4 bases and J by 7 bases; unmatched bases: 3. Per germline, CDR1 MNHEY and CDR2 SVGAGI. The CDR3 here is CASSSGTSGNEQFF. CDR3 bases: TGTGCCAGCAGTTCCGGGACTAGCGGTAATGAGCAGTTCTTC.

This chain links TRBV13 with TRBJ1-3; D ambiguous. The CDR3 contains 17 residues. The germline V gene has CDR1 PRHDT and CDR2 FYEKMQ (reference sequence). V was shortened by 1 base and J by 0 bases, with 13 bases between the two germline ends. CDR3 sequence reads: CASSLEGARSSGNTIYF. CDR3 nucleotides: TGTGCCAGCAGCTTAGAGGGAGCTCGAAGCTCTGGAAACACCATATATTTT.

This clone was seen a handful of times. The chain employs TRBV5-1 and TRBJ1-1, with D perhaps matching TRBD1 (6 bases). The V end was cut by 5 bases, the J end by 0 bases, with 11 bases between. The germline CDR1 and CDR2 sequences are SGHRS and YFSETQ. The CDR3 loop spans 14 amino acids. CDR3 protein: CASRPDSMNTEAFF. The DNA for the CDR3 is TGCGCCAGCAGACCGGACAGCATGAACACTGAAGCTTTCTTT.

The chain couples TRBV4-1 to TRBJ1-5; 10 bases line up with TRBD1. V dropped 4 bases and J dropped 3; count of bases not matched to a gene: 9. This CDR3 has 17 residues. CDR1 is MGHRA, CDR2 YSYEKL, per germline. Here the CDR3 reads CASSLRDRGPNNQPQHF. The CDR3 nucleotides read TGCGCCAGCAGCCTCCGGGACAGGGGCCCTAACAATCAGCCCCAGCATTTT.

The chain uses TRBV19 and TRBJ2-2; tentatively, D is TRBD1 (6 bases). Trimming removed 7 bases at V and 6 bases at J, with 9 bases between. The germline CDR1 and CDR2 sequences are LNHDA and SQIVND (reference sequence). The CDR3 totals 12 residues. The CDR3 DNA is TGTGCCAGTATTAAGGGGGCCGGGGAGCTGTTTTTT. Its translation: CASIKGAGELFF.

The CDR3 sequence: CASSQGLAEYNEQFF. DNA of the CDR3: TGTGCCAGCAGCCAAGGACTAGCGGAGTACAATGAGCAGTTCTTC. The chain couples TRBV9 to TRBJ2-1; TRBD2 aligns across 10 bases. This CDR3 comprises 15 residues. Germline CDR1 and CDR2: SGDLS and YYNGEE. The V and J ends lost 4 bases and 4 bases, in that order; junction bases with no gene match: 5.

This clone was counted once. The chain links TRBV11-3 to TRBJ1-1, with D uncertain. Germline values: CDR1 SGHNT, CDR2 YENEEA. With 4 bases removed from V and 8 bases from J, the gap between germline ends came to 11 bases. CDR3 length: 12 residues. The CDR3 DNA follows: TGTGCCAGCAGCTCCCGTTCATCAGAAGCTTTCTTT. This translates into CASSSRSSEAFF.

This clone was seen only a few times. CDR3 sequence reads: CASSQWGQGKQPQHF. In DNA form, the CDR3 reads TGTGCCAGCTCACAGTGGGGGCAGGGGAAACAGCCCCAGCATTTT. The chain couples TRBV18 to TRBJ1-5, with D perhaps TRBD1 (6 bases). This CDR3 contains 15 residues. CDR1 and CDR2 from the germline V gene are KGHSH and LQKENI. The V end lost 4 bases, the J end lost 7 bases, and 17 bases lay between the germline ends.

This rearrangement joins TRBV11-2 to TRBJ2-5, with 9 bases fitting TRBD2. The germline CDR1 and CDR2 sequences are SGHAT and FQNNGV. V gave up 1 base and J gave up 3 bases; unmatched junction bases: 9. This CDR3 region has 17 residues. CDR3 sequence reads: CASSLGNGGRAEETQYF. Here the CDR3 DNA reads TGTGCCAGCAGCTTAGGGAATGGCGGGAGGGCCGAAGAGACCCAGTACTTC.

This clone has a single count. The V and J genes are TRBV13 and TRBJ2-7, with D uncertain. The CDR3 length is 12 residues. Germline loops: CDR1 PRHDT, CDR2 FYEKMQ (reference sequence). Between the trimmed V and J ends, which lost 2 bases and 0 bases, there was a span of 2 bases. The DNA of the CDR3 is TGTGCCAGCAGCTTAAGCTCCTACGAGCAGTACTTC. Its translation is CASSLSSYEQYF.

The gene calls are TRBV10-2 and TRBJ2-7; D is uncertain. The CDR3 is 12 amino acids. Germline V CDR1 and CDR2: WSHSY, SAAADI. The V end lost 7 bases, the J end lost 3 bases, and 10 bases lay between the germline ends. CDR3 nucleotides: TGCGCCAGCATGCAGGCCAGCTACGAGCAGTACTTC. It yields the protein CASMQASYEQYF.